These 14 T cell receptor beta chains originate from one sample sequenced in a study of blood T cell repertoires in COVID-19. Profiled with immunoSEQ multiplex PCR; TCRdb holds only in-frame clones, not every one. The data show about 380,000 clones, with 89% seen just once and 0.95% to 1.5% held by the top ten. Sample: peripheral blood. These receptors were collected from a man in his forties or fifties with acute or convalescent COVID-19.

The chain carries TRBV6-5 and TRBJ1-1; D is uncertain. V lost 6 bases and J 0 bases, leaving 11 bases between the germline ends. The CDR3 consists of 14 residues. CDR1 is MNHEY, CDR2 SVGAGI, per germline. The CDR3 DNA follows: TGTGCCAGCAGCCGACATTCGATGAACACTGAAGCTTTCTTT. Its translation: CASSRHSMNTEAFF.

This chain joins TRBV7-9 and TRBJ1-4; D might be TRBD1 (5 bases). Germline V gene lookup returns CDR1 SEHNR and CDR2 FQNEAQ (reference sequence). The CDR3 is made up of 14 amino acids. V was trimmed by 0 bases and J by 7 bases, leaving 9 bases between them. CDR3 protein: CASSLARGVEKLFF. CDR3 coding DNA: TGTGCCAGCAGCTTAGCGCGGGGGGTTGAAAAACTGTTTTTT.

This chain uses TRBV4-1 with TRBJ1-3, with unresolved D. V dropped 1 base and J dropped 4 bases, with 14 bases sitting between them. This CDR3 spans 16 amino acids. Germline V gene sequence: CDR1 MGHRA, CDR2 YSYEKL. CDR3 protein: CASSQVHRSGGNTIYF. DNA for the CDR3: TGCGCCAGCAGCCAAGTCCACAGATCGGGGGGAAACACCATATATTTT.

The chain joins TRBV7-6 to TRBJ1-4; D may be TRBD1 (5 bases). Deletions cut 5 bases from V and 4 bases from J, with 17 bases between. Germline CDR1 and CDR2: SGHVS and FNYEAQ. The CDR3 is made up of 16 amino acids. CDR3 bases: TGTGCCAGCAGCCCCCGATTTTCGGGGGGTAATGAAAAACTGTTTTTT. Translation gives CASSPRFSGGNEKLFF.

The chain links TRBV19 to TRBJ2-3; TRBD1 matches 9 bases. This CDR3 is 14 amino acids long. The trim removed 3 bases at V and 6 bases at J, leaving 4 bases unmatched. Germline V gene sequence: CDR1 LNHDA, CDR2 SQIVND (reference sequence). The CDR3 sequence: CASSMNRGPDTQYF. In DNA, the CDR3 is TGTGCCAGTAGTATGAACAGGGGGCCCGATACGCAGTATTTT.

This clone showed up just once. The chain couples TRBV6-2 or TRBV6-3 to TRBJ2-3; 9 positions agree with TRBD2. The V gene's germline CDR1 is MNHEY and CDR2 SVGEGT. With 0 bases clipped from V and 5 bases from J, the junction kept 3 bases outside the gene matches. The CDR3 is 15 residues long. The CDR3, as DNA: TGTGCCAGCAGTTACTCGGTGACTAGCGGAGATACGCAGTATTTT. It encodes CASSYSVTSGDTQYF.

The chain links TRBV7-8 to TRBJ1-3; tentatively, D is TRBD1 (5 bases). Trimming stripped 6 bases from V and 3 bases from J, with 9 bases between. CDR1 is SGHVS and CDR2 is FQNEAQ in the germline V gene. The CDR3 length is 13 residues. The CDR3 region is CASSSGGGNTIYF. In DNA, the CDR3 is TGTGCCAGCAGTTCCGGGGGTGGAAACACCATATATTTT.

CDR3 in amino acids: CASSFQGSGGYTF. The DNA for the CDR3 is TGTGCCAGCAGTTTCCAGGGGTCGGGTGGCTACACCTTC. The rearrangement uses TRBV12-3 or TRBV12-4 and TRBJ1-2; D may be TRBD1 (6 bases). The CDR3 runs 13 residues. V gave up 3 bases and J gave up 7 bases, with 12 bases separating them.

This rearrangement joins TRBV7-9 to TRBJ2-1; D may be TRBD2 (5 bases). The germline V gene encodes CDR1 SEHNR and CDR2 FQNEAQ (reference sequence). Trimming took 2 bases from V and 0 from J, leaving 8 bases between them. This CDR3 has 15 amino acids. The CDR3 reads CASSLSGSSYNEQFF. The CDR3 DNA is TGTGCCAGCAGCTTAAGCGGTAGCTCCTACAATGAGCAGTTCTTC.

The genes are TRBV20-1 and TRBJ1-1; D gene ambiguous. The V end was cut by 5 bases, the J end by 3 bases, with 7 bases between. The CDR3 length is 11 residues. Germline-derived CDR1 and CDR2 are DFQATT and SNEGSKA (reference sequence). Here the CDR3 reads CSAQSHTEAFF. The CDR3 bases are TGCAGTGCTCAAAGCCACACTGAAGCTTTCTTT.

The chain has TRBV12-3 or TRBV12-4 and TRBJ2-5, with 7 nucleotides matching TRBD1. This CDR3 region has 12 residues. With 11 bases clipped from V and 4 bases from J, the junction kept 7 bases outside the gene matches. DNA of the CDR3: TGTGCCTCGGGACAGATGTCAGAGACCCAGTACTTC. Its protein is CASGQMSETQYF.

The chain employs TRBV3-1 (or the pseudogene TRBV3-2) and TRBJ2-2, with a tentative D call TRBD2 (6 bases). Trimming stripped 4 bases from V and 5 bases from J, with 11 bases between. Germline lookup yields CDR1 LGHDT and CDR2 YNNKEL (reference sequence). This CDR3 is built from 14 residues. DNA for the CDR3: TGTGCCAGCAGCCTAAGGGACTTTACCGGGGAGCTGTTTTTT. Encoded protein: CASSLRDFTGELFF.

The sample holds a few counts of this clone. The genes are TRBV15 and TRBJ2-3, with 10 bases fitting TRBD1. Germline values: CDR1 LNHNV, CDR2 YYDKDF (reference sequence). With 5 bases clipped from V and 1 base from J, the junction kept 3 bases outside the gene matches. The CDR3 runs to 15 residues. Here the CDR3 reads CATSGGTGGTDTQYF. CDR3 nucleotides: TGTGCCACCAGCGGCGGGACAGGGGGCACAGATACGCAGTATTTT.

The chain has TRBV30 and TRBJ1-6, with 8 positions matching TRBD1. CDR1 and CDR2 from the germline V gene are GTSNPN and SVGIG (reference sequence). The CDR3 spans 15 residues. Trimming cost V 0 bases and J 14 bases; bases outside gene matches: 12. The CDR3 region has the DNA TGTGCCTGGAGTGTACCGCGACAGGGGATCCTCACCCTCCACTTT. It translates to CAWSVPRQGILTLHF.